The entry below describes one T cell receptor (beta chain). Losses at the gene ends were 5 bases for V and 9 bases for J; bases not matched to a gene: 9. There are 15 residues in the CDR3. Germline CDR1 reads MNHEY; CDR2 reads SMNVEV (reference sequence). The data derive from a study of hypomethylating agent response in myelodysplastic syndrome. In the study overall: Of patients, about 75% of the 11 got azacitidine and 3 of 11 decitabine. The most frequent mutation was TET2, in about 45% of the 11 patients. Of these patients, roughly six responded (complete response or hematologic improvement) and about five did not.

Sequenced by immunoSEQ multiplex PCR; TCRdb stores in-frame clones only, minus some. The sample has about 3,000 clones; around 79% are singletons. The sequence came from a human donor with myelodysplastic syndrome. The V gene is TRBV27, the J gene TRBJ1-6; 8 bases match TRBD1. The material was bone marrow, obtained before or after starting hypomethylating agent treatment for myelodysplastic syndrome (not recorded which). The CDR3 DNA sequence: TGTGCCAGCAGTCACGGACAGGGAGACGGTTCACCCCTCCACTTT. It encodes CASSHGQGDGSPLHF.